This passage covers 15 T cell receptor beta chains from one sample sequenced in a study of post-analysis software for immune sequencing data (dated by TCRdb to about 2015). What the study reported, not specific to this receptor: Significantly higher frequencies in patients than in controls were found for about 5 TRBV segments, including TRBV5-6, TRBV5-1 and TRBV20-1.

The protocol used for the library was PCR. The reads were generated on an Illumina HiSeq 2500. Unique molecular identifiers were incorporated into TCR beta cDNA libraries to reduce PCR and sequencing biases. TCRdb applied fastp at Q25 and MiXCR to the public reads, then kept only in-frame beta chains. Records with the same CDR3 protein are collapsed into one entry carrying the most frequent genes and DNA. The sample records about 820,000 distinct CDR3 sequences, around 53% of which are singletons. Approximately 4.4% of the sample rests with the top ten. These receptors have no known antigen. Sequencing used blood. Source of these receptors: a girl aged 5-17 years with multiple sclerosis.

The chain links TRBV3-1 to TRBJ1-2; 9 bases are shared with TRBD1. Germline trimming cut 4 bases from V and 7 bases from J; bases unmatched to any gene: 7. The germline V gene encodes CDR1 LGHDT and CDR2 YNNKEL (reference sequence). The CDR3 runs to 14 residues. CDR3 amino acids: CASSRTGTGPGYTF. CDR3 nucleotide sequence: TGTGCCAGCAGCCGAACCGGGACAGGGCCTGGCTACACCTTC.

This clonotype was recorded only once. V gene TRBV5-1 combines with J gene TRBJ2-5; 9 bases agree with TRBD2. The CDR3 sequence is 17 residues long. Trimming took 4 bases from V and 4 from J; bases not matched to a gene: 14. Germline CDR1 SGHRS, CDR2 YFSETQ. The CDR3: CASSLGLREGRAETQYF. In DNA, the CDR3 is TGCGCCAGCAGCCTGGGGCTGCGGGAGGGCCGTGCAGAGACCCAGTACTTC.

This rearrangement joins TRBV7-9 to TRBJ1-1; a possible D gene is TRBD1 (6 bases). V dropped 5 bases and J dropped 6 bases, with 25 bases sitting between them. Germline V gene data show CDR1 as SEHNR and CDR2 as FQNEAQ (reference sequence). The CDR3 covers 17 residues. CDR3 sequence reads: CASSPGAGRQGIAEAFF. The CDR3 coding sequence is TGTGCCAGCAGCCCAGGGGCGGGGCGGCAAGGAATAGCTGAAGCTTTCTTT.

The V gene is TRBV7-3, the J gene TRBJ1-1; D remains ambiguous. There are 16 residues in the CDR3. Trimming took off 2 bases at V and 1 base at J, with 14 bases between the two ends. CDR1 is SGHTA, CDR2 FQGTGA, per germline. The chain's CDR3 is CASSLFGSGTNTEAFF. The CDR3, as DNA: TGTGCCAGCAGCTTATTTGGGTCAGGCACGAACACTGAAGCTTTCTTT. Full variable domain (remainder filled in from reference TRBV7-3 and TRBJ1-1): GAGVSQTPSNKVTEKGKYVELRCDPISGHTALYWYRQSLGQGPEFLIYFQGTGAADDSGLPNDRFFAVRPEGSVSTLKIQRTERGDSAVYLCASSLFGSGTNTEAFFGQGTRLTVV.

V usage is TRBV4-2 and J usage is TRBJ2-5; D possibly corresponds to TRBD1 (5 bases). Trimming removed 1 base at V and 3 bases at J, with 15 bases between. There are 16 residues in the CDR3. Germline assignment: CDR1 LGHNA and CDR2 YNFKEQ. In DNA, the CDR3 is TGTGCCAGCAGCCAAGTCCAGGGCCCTACGGAAGAGACCCAGTACTTC. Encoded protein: CASSQVQGPTEETQYF.

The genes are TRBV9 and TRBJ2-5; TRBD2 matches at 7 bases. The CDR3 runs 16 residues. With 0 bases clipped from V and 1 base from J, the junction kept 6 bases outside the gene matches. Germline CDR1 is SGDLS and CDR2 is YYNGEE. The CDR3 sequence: CASSVGGLAAQETQYF. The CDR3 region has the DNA TGTGCCAGCAGCGTAGGCGGGCTAGCGGCCCAAGAGACCCAGTACTTC.

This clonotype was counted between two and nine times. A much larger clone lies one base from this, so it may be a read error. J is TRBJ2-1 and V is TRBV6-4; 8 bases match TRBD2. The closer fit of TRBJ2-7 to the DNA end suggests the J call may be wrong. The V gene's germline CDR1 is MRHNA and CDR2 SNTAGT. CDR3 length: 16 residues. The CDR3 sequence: CASSDSSAGDSNEQYF. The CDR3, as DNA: TGTGCCAGCAGTGACTCTTCAGCGGGAGACAGCAATGAGCAGTACTTC.

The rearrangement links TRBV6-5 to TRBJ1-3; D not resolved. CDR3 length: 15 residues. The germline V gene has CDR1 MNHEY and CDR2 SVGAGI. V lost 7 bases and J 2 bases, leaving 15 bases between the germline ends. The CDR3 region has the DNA TGTGCCAGCATGAACACCGTGACAACTGGAAACACCATATATTTT. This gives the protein CASMNTVTTGNTIYF.

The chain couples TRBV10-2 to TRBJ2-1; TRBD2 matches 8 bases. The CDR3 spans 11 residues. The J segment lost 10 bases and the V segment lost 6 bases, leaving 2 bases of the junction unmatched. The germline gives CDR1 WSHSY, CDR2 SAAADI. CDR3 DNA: TGCGCCAGCAGAGTAGCGGGAGAGCAGTTCTTC. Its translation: CASRVAGEQFF.

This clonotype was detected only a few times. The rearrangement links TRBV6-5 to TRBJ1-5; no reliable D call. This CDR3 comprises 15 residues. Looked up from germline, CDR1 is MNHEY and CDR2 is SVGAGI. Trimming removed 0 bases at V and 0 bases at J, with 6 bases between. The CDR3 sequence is CASSYSGNSNQPQHF. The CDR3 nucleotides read TGTGCCAGCAGTTACTCGGGGAATAGCAATCAGCCCCAGCATTTT.

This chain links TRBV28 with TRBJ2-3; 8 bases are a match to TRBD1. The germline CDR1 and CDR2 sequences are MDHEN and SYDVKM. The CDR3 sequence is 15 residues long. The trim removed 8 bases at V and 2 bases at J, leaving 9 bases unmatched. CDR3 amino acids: CASLSSDRATDTQYF. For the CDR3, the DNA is TGTGCCAGCCTTTCGTCGGACAGGGCCACAGATACGCAGTATTTT.

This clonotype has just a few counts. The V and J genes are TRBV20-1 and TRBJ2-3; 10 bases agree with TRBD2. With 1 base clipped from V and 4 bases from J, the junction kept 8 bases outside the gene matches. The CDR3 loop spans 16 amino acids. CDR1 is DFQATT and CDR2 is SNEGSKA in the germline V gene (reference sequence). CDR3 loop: CSARVRPGLAPDTQYF. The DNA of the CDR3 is TGCAGTGCTAGAGTCCGACCGGGACTAGCGCCAGATACGCAGTATTTT.

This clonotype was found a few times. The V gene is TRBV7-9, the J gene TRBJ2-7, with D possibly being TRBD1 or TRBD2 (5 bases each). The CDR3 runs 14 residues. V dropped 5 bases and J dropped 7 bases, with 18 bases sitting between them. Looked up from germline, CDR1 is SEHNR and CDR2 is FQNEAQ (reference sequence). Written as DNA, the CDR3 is TGTGCCAGCAGCCTCCTTCCGGGACGAGCGGAGCAGTACTTC. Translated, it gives CASSLLPGRAEQYF.

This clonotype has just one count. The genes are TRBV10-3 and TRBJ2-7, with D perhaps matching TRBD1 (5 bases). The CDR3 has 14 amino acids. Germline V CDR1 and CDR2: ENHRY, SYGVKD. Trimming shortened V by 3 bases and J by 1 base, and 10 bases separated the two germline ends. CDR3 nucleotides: TGTGCCATCAGTGATTCACAGGAGTCCTACGAGCAGTACTTC. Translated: CAISDSQESYEQYF.

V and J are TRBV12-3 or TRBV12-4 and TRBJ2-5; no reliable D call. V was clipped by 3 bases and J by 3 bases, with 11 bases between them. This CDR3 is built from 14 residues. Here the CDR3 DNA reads TGTGCCAGCAGTTTGATCCGCAAAAAAGAGACCCAGTACTTC. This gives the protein CASSLIRKKETQYF.